Sequencing of this T cell receptor (beta chain) was carried out in a study of blood T cell repertoires in COVID-19 (dated by TCRdb to 2020 to 2022). Concerning the study at large: Samples from collaborators originated in the United States, Italy and Spain and spanned both the acute and convalescent phases of COVID-19. Subjects who had been exposed to COVID-19, were actively infected with it, or had recovered from it provided the deeply sampled blood TCRbeta repertoires that made up the dataset. The repertoires were made available in a free public database intended to serve as a resource for research on the immune response to SARS-CoV-2. Samples came from the ongoing ImmuneRACE study (first 160 participants) plus 1,254 subjects from 6 global collaborators. The material from the prospective study consisted of cDNA or gDNA derived from T cells, B-cell-depleted T cells, or PBMCs. The sample metadata nearly always contained a de-identified subject ID, COVID-19 status, age in years and sex. Where available, HLA class I and class II types were obtained from metadata supplied by the sample provider rather than from assay-based typing.

TCRbeta CDR3 regions were amplified from genomic DNA using the immunoSEQ Assay, a bias-controlled multiplex PCR. In the original analysis: Within the assay, amplification of reference gene primers was used to estimate how many nucleated cells each sample contained. To quantify the absolute abundance of each unique TCRbeta CDR3 rearrangement, sequence reads were collapsed and filtered. For each sample, productive Simpson clonality was calculated as the square root of Simpson's diversity index over productive rearrangements. The immuneACCESS repertoire file appears here via TCRdb, limited to in-frame rearrangements. These files lack a portion of the clones; in checked studies, under half of the deficit traces to unresolved V genes, and the cause of the others is not known. The V and J calls and the clone size are those of that table, but D and trimming were determined from the DNA. In this sample the table shows roughly 190,000 clones, roughly 85% of which occur a single time. 20% to 25% of the sample goes to the ten largest clones.

Looking up the germline V gene yields CDR1 SGHAT and CDR2 FQNNGV. Taken from cysteine to phenylalanine, the CDR3 has 16 residues. Of the read, only the CDR3 DNA is kept; its 48 bases are in frame from base 1. V trim: 5 bases; J trim: 5 bases; unmatched bases: 10. A remark on this clone: Its antigen has not been determined. Base-call qualities are not available, and no considerably larger clone is one nucleotide away.

General conclusions and limits of the study: The quantity of clinical and demographic metadata differed by source and by participant and was supplied without curation.

The collaborating institutions used their own protocols to collect whole blood in K2EDTA tubes. For TCRbeta analysis, collaborators shipped samples as frozen whole blood, isolated PBMCs, or DNA extracted from either of those sample types. Specimen: peripheral blood. The TCR originated in a man aged 60-69 years with active or convalescent COVID-19. The V gene is TRBV11-2 and the J gene is TRBJ2-5; 11 middle bases align to TRBD2. The base sequence is TGTGCCAGCAGCCCCCGCAGTAGCGGGGGGGCGGAGACCCAGTACTTC. This encodes CASSPRSSGGAETQYF.